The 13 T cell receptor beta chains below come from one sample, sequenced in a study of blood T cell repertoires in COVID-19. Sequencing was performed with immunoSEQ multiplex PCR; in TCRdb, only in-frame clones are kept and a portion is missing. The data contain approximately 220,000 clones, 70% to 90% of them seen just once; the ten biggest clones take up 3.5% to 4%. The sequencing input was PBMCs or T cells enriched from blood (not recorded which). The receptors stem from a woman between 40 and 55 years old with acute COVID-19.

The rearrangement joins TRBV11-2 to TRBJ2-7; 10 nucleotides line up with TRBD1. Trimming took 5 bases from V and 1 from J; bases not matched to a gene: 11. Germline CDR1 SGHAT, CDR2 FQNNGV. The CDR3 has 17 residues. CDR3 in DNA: TGTGCCAGCAGCAGTTTATTCGGGACAGGGGCATCCTACGAGCAGTACTTC. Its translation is CASSSLFGTGASYEQYF.

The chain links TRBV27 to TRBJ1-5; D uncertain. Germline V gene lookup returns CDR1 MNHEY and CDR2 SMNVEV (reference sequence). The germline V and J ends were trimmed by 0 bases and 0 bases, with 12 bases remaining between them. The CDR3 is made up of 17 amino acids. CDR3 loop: CASSLSRSSNSNQPQHF. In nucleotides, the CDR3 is TGTGCCAGCAGTTTATCGAGGTCTTCTAATAGCAATCAGCCCCAGCATTTT.

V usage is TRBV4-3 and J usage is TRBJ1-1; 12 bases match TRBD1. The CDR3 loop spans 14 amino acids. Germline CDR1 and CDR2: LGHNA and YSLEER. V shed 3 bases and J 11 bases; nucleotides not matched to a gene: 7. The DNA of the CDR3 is TGCGCCAGCAGCCATATGGGACAGGGGGCGGAGGCTTTCTTT. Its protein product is CASSHMGQGAEAFF.

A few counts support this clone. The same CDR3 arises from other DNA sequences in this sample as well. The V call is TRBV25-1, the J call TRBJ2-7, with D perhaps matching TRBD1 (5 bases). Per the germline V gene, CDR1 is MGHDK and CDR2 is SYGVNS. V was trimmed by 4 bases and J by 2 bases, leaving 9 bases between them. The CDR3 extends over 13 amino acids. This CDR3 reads CASSVTGTYEQYF. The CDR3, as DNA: TGTGCCAGCAGTGTAACAGGAACCTACGAGCAGTACTTC.

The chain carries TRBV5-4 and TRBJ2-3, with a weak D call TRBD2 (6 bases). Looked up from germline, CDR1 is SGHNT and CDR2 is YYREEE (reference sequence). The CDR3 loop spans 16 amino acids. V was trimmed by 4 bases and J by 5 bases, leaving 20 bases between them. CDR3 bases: TGTGCCAGCAGCCCCGCTCCGGACTACCGGGGAGATACGCAGTATTTT. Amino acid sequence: CASSPAPDYRGDTQYF.

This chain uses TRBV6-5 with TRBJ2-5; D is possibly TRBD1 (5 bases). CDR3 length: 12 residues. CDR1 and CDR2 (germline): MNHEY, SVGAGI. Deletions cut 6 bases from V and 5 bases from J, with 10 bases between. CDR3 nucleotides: TGTGCCAGCAGGGCAGGGCGGGAGACCCAGTACTTC. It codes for CASRAGRETQYF.

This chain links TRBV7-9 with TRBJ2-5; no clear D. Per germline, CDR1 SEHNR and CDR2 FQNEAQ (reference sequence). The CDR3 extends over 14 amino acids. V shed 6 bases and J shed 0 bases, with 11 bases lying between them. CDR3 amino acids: CASSRMGNQETQYF. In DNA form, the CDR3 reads TGTGCCAGCAGTCGAATGGGCAACCAAGAGACCCAGTACTTC.

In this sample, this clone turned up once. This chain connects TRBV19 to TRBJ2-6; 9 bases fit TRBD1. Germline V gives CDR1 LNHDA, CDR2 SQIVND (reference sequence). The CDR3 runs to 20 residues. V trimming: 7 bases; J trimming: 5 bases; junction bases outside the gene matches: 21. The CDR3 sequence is CASKLVYDRGTSMRANVLTF. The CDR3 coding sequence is TGTGCCAGTAAATTGGTATACGACAGGGGGACGTCCATGAGGGCCAACGTCCTGACTTTC.

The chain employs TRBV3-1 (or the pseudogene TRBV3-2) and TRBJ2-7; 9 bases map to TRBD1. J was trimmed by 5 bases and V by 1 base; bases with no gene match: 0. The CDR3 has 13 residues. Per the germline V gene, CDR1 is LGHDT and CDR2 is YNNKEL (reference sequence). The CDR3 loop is CASSQGTGDEQYF. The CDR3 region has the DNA TGTGCCAGCAGCCAAGGGACAGGGGACGAGCAGTACTTC.

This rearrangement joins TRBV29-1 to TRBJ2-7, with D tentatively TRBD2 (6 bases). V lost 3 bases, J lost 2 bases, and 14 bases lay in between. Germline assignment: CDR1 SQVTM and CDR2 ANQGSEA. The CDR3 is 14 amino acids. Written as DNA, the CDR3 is TGCAGCGTTGAGGCCACCCGCGGGGCCTACGAGCAGTACTTC. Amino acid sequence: CSVEATRGAYEQYF.

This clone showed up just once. The CDR3 DNA is TGTGCCAGCAGCTCGGCCCCCAGGGGGGCGAAAGAGACCCAGTACTTC. Protein: CASSSAPRGAKETQYF. The gene calls are TRBV11-2 and TRBJ2-5; possible D gene TRBD1, 7 bases. Between the trimmed V and J ends, which lost 4 bases and 3 bases, there was a span of 18 bases. This CDR3 spans 16 amino acids. Germline CDR1 SGHAT, CDR2 FQNNGV.

The CDR3 DNA follows: TGCAGCGTTGATAGAGAGTTCTCCTACAATGAGCAGTTCTTC. Amino acids: CSVDREFSYNEQFF. The V and J genes are TRBV29-1 and TRBJ2-1; D unclear. The V gene lost 3 bases and the J gene lost 0 bases, with 9 bases spanning the gap. CDR3 length: 14 residues. Germline CDR1 reads SQVTM; CDR2 reads ANQGSEA.

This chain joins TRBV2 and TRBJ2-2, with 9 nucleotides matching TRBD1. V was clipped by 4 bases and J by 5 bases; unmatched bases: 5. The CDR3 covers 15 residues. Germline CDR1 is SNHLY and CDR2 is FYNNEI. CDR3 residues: CASSGWTGVTGELFF. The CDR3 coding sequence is TGTGCCAGCAGTGGGTGGACAGGGGTTACCGGGGAGCTGTTTTTT.